The 20 T cell receptor beta chains presented below share a single source sample, sequenced in a study of T-cell memory formation after mild COVID-19. MiXCR, applied by TCRdb to the 5' RACE reads, yields one record per CDR3 protein. The sample holds approximately 250,000 distinct CDR3 sequences, 15% seen once. The sequencing sample was made of PBMCs or a T cell subset sorted from them (not recorded which). The source is an adult woman who had mild COVID-19 (a few samples of this study predate the infection). Cell type and time point are not known.

There are a few counts of this clonotype. The V gene is TRBV5-6, the J gene TRBJ1-5, with D perhaps TRBD1 (6 bases). The CDR3 covers 16 residues. V was cut by 3 bases and J by 1 base, with 14 bases left in between. Germline V gives CDR1 SGHDT, CDR2 YYEEEE. The CDR3 region has the DNA TGTGCCAGCAGCTGGGGGGGGGCTGGGAGCAATCAGCCCCAGCATTTT. Its translation: CASSWGGAGSNQPQHF.

The chain is built from TRBV14 and TRBJ2-1, with D unresolved. Germline V gene sequence: CDR1 SGHDN, CDR2 FVKESK. V dropped 1 base and J dropped 2 bases, with 15 bases sitting between them. This CDR3 spans 17 amino acids. This chain's CDR3 is CASSQVPRRRAYNEQFF. The CDR3 DNA follows: TGTGCCAGCAGCCAAGTTCCGAGGCGGAGAGCCTACAATGAGCAGTTCTTC.

The genes are TRBV6-5 and TRBJ2-4; no firm D call. Looked up from germline, CDR1 is MNHEY and CDR2 is SVGAGI. There are 12 residues in the CDR3. Trimming left V 0 bases short and J 7 bases short, with 4 bases between. The CDR3 nucleotides read TGTGCCAGCAGTTACTCTATGAACATTCAGTACTTC. Translation gives CASSYSMNIQYF.

This clonotype has a handful of counts. This sequence joins TRBV7-3 and TRBJ2-3; D may match TRBD1 or TRBD2 (6 bases each). This CDR3 comprises 16 residues. CDR1 is SGHTA, CDR2 FQGTGA, per germline. Trimming took off 5 bases at V and 0 bases at J, with 15 bases between the two ends. CDR3 sequence reads: CASSPLGGISTDTQYF. CDR3 bases: TGTGCCAGCAGCCCCTTAGGGGGGATCAGCACAGATACGCAGTATTTT. Full variable domain (outside the CDR3, taken from reference TRBV7-3 and TRBJ2-3): GAGVSQTPSNKVTEKGKYVELRCDPISGHTALYWYRQSLGQGPEFLIYFQGTGAADDSGLPNDRFFAVRPEGSVSTLKIQRTERGDSAVYLCASSPLGGISTDTQYFGPGTRLTVL.

The V call is TRBV4-1, the J call TRBJ1-1, with unresolved D. V was trimmed by 1 base and J by 8 bases, leaving 11 bases between them. The CDR3 sequence is 13 residues long. In germline, CDR1 is MGHRA, CDR2 YSYEKL. CDR3 DNA sequence: TGCGCCAGCAGCCAAGGAGCGCGCGGGGAAGCTTTCTTT. It specifies CASSQGARGEAFF.

This clonotype was observed a few times. The chain couples TRBV24-1 to TRBJ2-7; D call uncertain. CDR3 length: 15 residues. Germline lookup yields CDR1 KGHDR and CDR2 SFDVKD. Trimming left V 5 bases short and J 3 bases short, with 16 bases between. The CDR3 is CATSGALVLVYEQYF. As DNA, the CDR3 is TGTGCCACCAGTGGCGCGCTAGTTTTGGTCTACGAGCAGTACTTC.

This clonotype appeared a few times. V is TRBV29-1 and J is TRBJ1-5, with D maybe TRBD1 (6 bases). Trimming removed 4 bases at V and 6 bases at J, with 13 bases between. Looked up from germline, CDR1 is SQVTM and CDR2 is ANQGSEA. CDR3 size: 13 residues. The CDR3 region is CSVATGVSQPQHF. CDR3 nucleotide sequence: TGCAGCGTTGCGACAGGAGTAAGTCAGCCCCAGCATTTT. Complete variable domain (other parts from reference TRBV29-1 and TRBJ1-5): SAVISQKPSRDICQRGTSLTIQCQVDSQVTMMFWYRQQPGQSLTLIATANQGSEATYESGFVIDKFPISRPNLTFSTLTVSNMSPEDSSIYLCSVATGVSQPQHFGDGTRLSIL.

Many counts were recorded for this clonotype. Written as DNA, the CDR3 is TGTGCCAGCTCACCAGGGGGCCCTTCCTACGAGCAGTACTTC. It yields the protein CASSPGGPSYEQYF. The chain is built from TRBV18 and TRBJ2-7; D is possibly TRBD1 (6 bases). Germline-derived CDR1 and CDR2 are KGHSH and LQKENI. V gave up 2 bases and J gave up 1 base, with 9 bases separating them. The CDR3 loop spans 14 amino acids.

This clonotype was seen repeatedly, ten times or more. V and J are TRBV7-2 and TRBJ2-5, with 7 bases lining up with TRBD2. The germline gives CDR1 SGHTA, CDR2 FQGNSA. After removal of 1 base from V and 5 bases from J, the junction contained 16 bases not matched to a gene. This CDR3 region has 18 residues. The CDR3, as DNA: TGTGCCAGCAGCTTAGTAGCGCTAGCGGTCAAAAATCAGGAGACCCAGTACTTC. Residues: CASSLVALAVKNQETQYF.

In its sample, this clonotype was seen a few times. V and J are TRBV6-5 and TRBJ1-3; D is unresolved. Trimming shortened V by 7 bases and J by 0 bases, and 13 bases separated the two germline ends. Germline V lookup: CDR1 MNHEY, CDR2 SVGAGI. CDR3 length equals 15 residues. CDR3 region: CASNQDGGSGNTIYF. Written as DNA, the CDR3 is TGTGCCAGCAACCAGGACGGAGGCTCTGGAAACACCATATATTTT.

The sample holds many counts of this clonotype. The chain has TRBV6-2 or TRBV6-3 and TRBJ2-7; a possible D gene is TRBD2 (5 bases). The CDR3 extends over 13 amino acids. Deletions cut 5 bases from V and 7 bases from J, with 15 bases between. In germline, CDR1 is MNHEY, CDR2 SVGEGT. The CDR3 DNA follows: TGTGCCAGCAGTGCGCCCGGGATGCGGGAGCAGTACTTC. Amino acids: CASSAPGMREQYF.

This clonotype has only a few counts. DNA for the CDR3: TGCAGTGCTAGTCTTCTACCCGGGACTAGCGGGAGCGGCTACGAGCAGTACTTC. Translating gives CSASLLPGTSGSGYEQYF. The chain employs TRBV20-1 and TRBJ2-7, with 14 bases aligning to TRBD2. The trim removed 3 bases at V and 3 bases at J, leaving 13 bases unmatched. The CDR3 length is 18 residues. In germline, CDR1 is DFQATT, CDR2 SNEGSKA (reference sequence).

The rearrangement uses TRBV5-1 and TRBJ2-1; 7 nucleotides match TRBD2. After removal of 4 bases from V and 8 bases from J, the junction contained 6 bases not matched to a gene. CDR1 is SGHRS and CDR2 is YFSETQ in the germline V gene. There are 13 residues in the CDR3. The CDR3 sequence is CASSPLGGDEQFF. The CDR3 coding sequence is TGCGCCAGCAGCCCCCTGGGGGGGGATGAGCAGTTCTTC.

The CDR3, as DNA: TGCGCCAGCAGTCCGACTGGGACAGCAACCTACGAGCAGTACTTC. Its protein is CASSPTGTATYEQYF. The chain joins TRBV5-1 to TRBJ2-7, with 7 bases fitting TRBD1. J was trimmed by 2 bases and V by 5 bases; bases with no gene match: 10. Germline assignment: CDR1 SGHRS and CDR2 YFSETQ. There are 15 residues in the CDR3.

This clonotype was seen at least ten times. This chain connects TRBV14 to TRBJ2-1, with TRBD1 matching 7 bases. The germline CDR1 and CDR2 sequences are SGHDN and FVKESK. CDR3 length equals 16 residues. After removal of 4 bases from V and 9 bases from J, the junction contained 15 bases not matched to a gene. This CDR3 reads CASSLWTGGSSGEQFF. CDR3 DNA: TGTGCCAGCAGCCTGTGGACAGGCGGCTCGAGCGGTGAGCAGTTCTTC.

CDR3 DNA sequence: TGTGCCAGCAGTTTATCCGGAAGGGTAGCCAAAAACATTCAGTACTTC. Protein sequence: CASSLSGRVAKNIQYF. The V and J genes are TRBV12-3 or TRBV12-4 and TRBJ2-4, with D unresolved. The V gene lost 2 bases and the J gene lost 0 bases, with 11 bases spanning the gap. This CDR3 has 16 amino acids.

This clonotype came up many times. The chain combines TRBV7-6 with TRBJ2-1; 10 bases are shared with TRBD2. The CDR3 contains 18 residues. V was pared by 5 bases and J by 5 bases, with 15 bases of the junction left unmatched. Germline loops: CDR1 SGHVS, CDR2 FNYEAQ. CDR3 sequence: CASSRTSLAGGFNNEQFF. In nucleotides, the CDR3 is TGTGCCAGCAGCCGAACTTCCTTAGCGGGAGGCTTCAACAATGAGCAGTTCTTC. The variable domain in full, completed from reference TRBV7-6 and TRBJ2-1, reads GAGVSQSPRYKVTKRGQDVALRCDPISGHVSLYWYRQALGQGPEFLTYFNYEAQQDKSGLPNDRFSAERPEGSISTLTIQRTEQRDSAMYRCASSRTSLAGGFNNEQFFGPGTRLTVL.

Remarks on this clonotype: Compared with germline, one end of the junction differs, possibly owing to a read error. The genes are TRBV3-1 and TRBJ2-3; a weak D match, TRBD2 (5 bases). This CDR3 has 12 residues. Germline V lookup: CDR1 LGHDT, CDR2 YNNKEL (reference sequence). In nucleotides, the CDR3 is TGTGCCAGCAGACAAGAGGGCTCCACGCAGTATTTT. As protein: CASRQEGSTQYF.

This clonotype was found a few times. V and J are TRBV19 and TRBJ1-2, with unresolved D. Germline loops: CDR1 LNHDA, CDR2 SQIVND (reference sequence). V was shortened by 2 bases and J by 2 bases, with 12 bases between the two germline ends. This CDR3 has 15 residues. The CDR3 bases are TGTGCCAGTAGTATAAACCTGGGAGGGAACTATGGCTACACCTTC. It is translated as CASSINLGGNYGYTF.

In this sample, this clonotype turned up many times. This chain joins TRBV5-5 and TRBJ1-1, with 7 bases that match TRBD1. This CDR3 is 15 amino acids long. V lost 4 bases, J lost 5 bases, and 11 bases stayed unmatched. Germline V gene data show CDR1 as SGHKS and CDR2 as YYEKEE (reference sequence). CDR3 DNA: TGTGCCAGCAGCATAAGACAGGGTTCGGCGACTGAAGCTTTCTTT. Its protein is CASSIRQGSATEAFF.